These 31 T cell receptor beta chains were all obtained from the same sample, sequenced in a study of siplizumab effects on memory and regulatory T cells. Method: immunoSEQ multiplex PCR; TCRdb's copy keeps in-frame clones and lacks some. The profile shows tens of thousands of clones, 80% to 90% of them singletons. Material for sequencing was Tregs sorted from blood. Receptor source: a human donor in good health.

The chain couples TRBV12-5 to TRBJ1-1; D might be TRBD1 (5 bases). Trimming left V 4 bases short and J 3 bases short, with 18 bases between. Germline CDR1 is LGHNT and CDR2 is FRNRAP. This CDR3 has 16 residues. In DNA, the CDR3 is TGTGCTAGTGGTTCATCACACTGGGACTCACACACTGAAGCTTTCTTT. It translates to CASGSSHWDSHTEAFF.

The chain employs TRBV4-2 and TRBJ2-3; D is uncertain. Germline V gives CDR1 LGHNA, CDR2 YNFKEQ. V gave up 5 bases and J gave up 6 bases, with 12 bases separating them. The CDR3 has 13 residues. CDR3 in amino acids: CASSSPAVDTQYF. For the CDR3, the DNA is TGTGCCAGCAGCTCCCCGGCGGTGGATACGCAGTATTTT.

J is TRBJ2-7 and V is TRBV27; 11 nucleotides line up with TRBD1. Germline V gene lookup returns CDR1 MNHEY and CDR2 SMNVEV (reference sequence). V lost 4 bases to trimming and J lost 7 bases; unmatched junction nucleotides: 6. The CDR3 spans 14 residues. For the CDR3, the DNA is TGTGCCAGCAGTTCGGGACAGGGGGTGTGGGAGCAGTACTTC. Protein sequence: CASSSGQGVWEQYF.

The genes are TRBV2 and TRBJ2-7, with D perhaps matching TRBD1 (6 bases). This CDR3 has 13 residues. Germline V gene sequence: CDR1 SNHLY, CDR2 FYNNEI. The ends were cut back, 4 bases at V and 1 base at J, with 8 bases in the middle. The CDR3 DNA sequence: TGTGCCAGCAGTGGGACAGTATCCTACGAGCAGTACTTC. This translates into CASSGTVSYEQYF. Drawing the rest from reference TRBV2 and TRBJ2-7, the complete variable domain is EPEVTQTPSHQVTQMGQEVILRCVPISNHLYFYWYRQILGQKVEFLVSFYNNEISEKSEIFDDQFSVERPDGSNFTLKIRSTKLEDSAMYFCASSGTVSYEQYFGPGTRLTVT.

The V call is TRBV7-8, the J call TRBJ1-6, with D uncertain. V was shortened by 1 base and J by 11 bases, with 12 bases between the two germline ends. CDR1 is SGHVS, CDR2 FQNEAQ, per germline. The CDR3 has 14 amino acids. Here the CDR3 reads CASSLGVGRAPLHF. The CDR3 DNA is TGTGCCAGCAGCTTAGGTGTAGGGCGGGCACCCCTCCACTTT.

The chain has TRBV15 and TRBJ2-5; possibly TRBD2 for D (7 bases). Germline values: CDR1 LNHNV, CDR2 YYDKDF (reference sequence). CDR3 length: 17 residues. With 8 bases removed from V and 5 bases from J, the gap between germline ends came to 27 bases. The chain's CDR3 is CATLAKGGALAQETQYF. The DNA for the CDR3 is TGTGCCACCCTGGCCAAGGGGGGGGCCCTTGCGCAGGAGACCCAGTACTTC.

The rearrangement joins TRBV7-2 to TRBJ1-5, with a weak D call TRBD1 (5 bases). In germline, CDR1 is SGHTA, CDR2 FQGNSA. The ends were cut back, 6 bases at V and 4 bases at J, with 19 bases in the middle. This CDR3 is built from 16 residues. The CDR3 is CASRPTGTVGNQPQHF. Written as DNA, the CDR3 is TGTGCCAGCAGGCCAACAGGAACAGTTGGGAATCAGCCCCAGCATTTT.

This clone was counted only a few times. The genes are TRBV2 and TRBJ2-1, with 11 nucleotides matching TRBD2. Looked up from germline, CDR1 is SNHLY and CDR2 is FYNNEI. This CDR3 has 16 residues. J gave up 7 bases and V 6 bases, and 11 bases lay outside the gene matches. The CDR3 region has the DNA TGTGCCAGCAGGGGTTCCGGGACTAGCGGTCGTAATGAGCAGTTCTTC. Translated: CASRGSGTSGRNEQFF.

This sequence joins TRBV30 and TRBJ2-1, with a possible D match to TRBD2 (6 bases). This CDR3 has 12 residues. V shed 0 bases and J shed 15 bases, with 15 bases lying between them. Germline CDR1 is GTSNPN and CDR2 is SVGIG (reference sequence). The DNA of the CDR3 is TGTGCCTGGAGTGTACTATGGAGGGGCGCGTTCTTC. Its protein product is CAWSVLWRGAFF. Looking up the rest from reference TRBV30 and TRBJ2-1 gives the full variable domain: SQTIHQWPATLVQPVGSPLSLECTVEGTSNPNLYWYRQAAGRGLQLLFYSVGIGQISSEVPQNLSASRPQDRQFILSSKKLLLSDSGFYLCAWSVLWRGAFFGPGTRLTVL.

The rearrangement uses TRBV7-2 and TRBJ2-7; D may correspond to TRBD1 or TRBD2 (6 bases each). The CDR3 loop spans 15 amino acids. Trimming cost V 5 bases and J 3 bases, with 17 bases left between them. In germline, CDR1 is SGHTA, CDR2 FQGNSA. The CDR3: CASSTLGRGLYEQYF. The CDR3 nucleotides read TGTGCCAGCAGCACCCTTGGACGGGGGCTCTACGAGCAGTACTTC. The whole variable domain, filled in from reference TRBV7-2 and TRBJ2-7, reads GAGVSQSPSNKVTEKGKDVELRCDPISGHTALYWYRQSLGQGLEFLIYFQGNSAPDKSGLPSDRFSAERTGGSVSTLTIQRTQQEDSAVYLCASSTLGRGLYEQYFGPGTRLTVT.

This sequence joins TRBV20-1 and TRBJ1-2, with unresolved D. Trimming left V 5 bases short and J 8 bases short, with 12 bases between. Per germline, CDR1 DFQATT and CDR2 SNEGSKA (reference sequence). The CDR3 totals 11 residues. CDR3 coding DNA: TGCAGTGCTTTTGTTTCCTCGGGCTACACCTTC. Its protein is CSAFVSSGYTF.

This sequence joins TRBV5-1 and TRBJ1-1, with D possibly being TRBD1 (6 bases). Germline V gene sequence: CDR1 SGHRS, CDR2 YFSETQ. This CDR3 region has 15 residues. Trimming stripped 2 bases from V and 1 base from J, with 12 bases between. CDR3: CASSLREGGNTEAFF. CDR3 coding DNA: TGCGCCAGCAGCTTAAGGGAAGGGGGGAACACTGAAGCTTTCTTT.

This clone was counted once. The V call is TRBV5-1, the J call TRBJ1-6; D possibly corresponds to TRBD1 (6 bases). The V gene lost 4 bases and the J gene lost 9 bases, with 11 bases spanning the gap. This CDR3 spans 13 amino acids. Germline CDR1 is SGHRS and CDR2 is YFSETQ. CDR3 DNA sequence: TGCGCCAGCAGCCCCTCGACAGGTTCACCCCTCCACTTT. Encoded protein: CASSPSTGSPLHF.

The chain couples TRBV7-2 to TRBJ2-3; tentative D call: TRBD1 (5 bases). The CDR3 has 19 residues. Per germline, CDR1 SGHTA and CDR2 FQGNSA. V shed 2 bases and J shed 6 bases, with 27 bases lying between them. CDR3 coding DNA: TGTGCCAGCAGCTTATACTTCTCGCGTATTCAGGGAAATAGGGATACGCAGTATTTT. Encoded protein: CASSLYFSRIQGNRDTQYF.

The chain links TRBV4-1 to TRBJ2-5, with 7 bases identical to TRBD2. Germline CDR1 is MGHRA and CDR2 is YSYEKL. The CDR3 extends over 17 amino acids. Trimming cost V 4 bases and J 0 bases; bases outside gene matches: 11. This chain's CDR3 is CASSRFPGLGYQETQYF. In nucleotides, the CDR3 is TGCGCCAGCAGCCGTTTTCCCGGACTAGGGTACCAAGAGACCCAGTACTTC.

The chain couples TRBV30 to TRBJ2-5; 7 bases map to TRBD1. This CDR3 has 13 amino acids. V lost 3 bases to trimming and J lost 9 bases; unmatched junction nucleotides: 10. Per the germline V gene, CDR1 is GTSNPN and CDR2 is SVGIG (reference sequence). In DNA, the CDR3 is TGTGCCTGGAGCGTCGACAGGGTGGGTCCCCAGTACTTC. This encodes CAWSVDRVGPQYF.

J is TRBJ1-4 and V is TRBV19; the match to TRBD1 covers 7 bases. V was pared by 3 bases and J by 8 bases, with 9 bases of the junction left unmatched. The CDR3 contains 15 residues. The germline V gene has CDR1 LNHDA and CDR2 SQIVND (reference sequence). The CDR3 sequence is CASSMERQGREKLFF. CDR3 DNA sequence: TGTGCCAGTAGTATGGAAAGACAGGGAAGGGAAAAACTGTTTTTT. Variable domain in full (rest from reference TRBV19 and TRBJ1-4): DGGITQSPKYLFRKEGQNVTLSCEQNLNHDAMYWYRQDPGQGLRLIYYSQIVNDFQKGDIAEGYSVSREKKESFPLTVTSAQKNPTAFYLCASSMERQGREKLFFGSGTQLSVL.

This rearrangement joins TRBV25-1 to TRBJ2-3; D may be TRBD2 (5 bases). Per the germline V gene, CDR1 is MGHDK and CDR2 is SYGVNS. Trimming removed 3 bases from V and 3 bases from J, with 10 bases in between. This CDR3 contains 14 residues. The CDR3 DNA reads TGTGCCAGCAGTGATACGGGGTATACAGATACGCAGTATTTT. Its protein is CASSDTGYTDTQYF.

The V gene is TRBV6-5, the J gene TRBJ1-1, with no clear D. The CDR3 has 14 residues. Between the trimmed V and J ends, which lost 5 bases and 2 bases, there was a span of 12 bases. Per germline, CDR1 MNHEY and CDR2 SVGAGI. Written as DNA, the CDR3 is TGTGCCAGCAGTAACCGAAACTCAAACACTGAAGCTTTCTTT. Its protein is CASSNRNSNTEAFF.

The chain's CDR3 is CASSYSKQDGNTIYF. The CDR3 bases are TGTGCCAGCAGTTACTCTAAACAAGATGGAAACACCATATATTTT. The genes are TRBV6-5 and TRBJ1-3; D is undetermined. Trimming stripped 0 bases from V and 3 bases from J, with 9 bases between. Germline assignment: CDR1 MNHEY and CDR2 SVGAGI. This CDR3 has 15 residues.

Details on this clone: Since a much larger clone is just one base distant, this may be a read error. The CDR3 is CASSIYEQYF. The CDR3 coding sequence is TGTGCCAGCAGCATCTACGAGCAGTACTTC. The chain recombines TRBV5-8 with TRBJ2-7; the D is unclear. Germline V gene lookup returns CDR1 SGHTS and CDR2 YDEGEE. V lost 4 bases and J 3 bases, leaving 2 bases between the germline ends. The CDR3 sequence is 10 residues long.

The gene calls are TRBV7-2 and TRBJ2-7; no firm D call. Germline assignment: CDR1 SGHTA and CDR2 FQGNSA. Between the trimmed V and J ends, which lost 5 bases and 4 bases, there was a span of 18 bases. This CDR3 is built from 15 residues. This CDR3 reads CASSPDLGSTYEQYF. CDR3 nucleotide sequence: TGTGCCAGCAGCCCGGACCTGGGTAGTACATACGAGCAGTACTTC.

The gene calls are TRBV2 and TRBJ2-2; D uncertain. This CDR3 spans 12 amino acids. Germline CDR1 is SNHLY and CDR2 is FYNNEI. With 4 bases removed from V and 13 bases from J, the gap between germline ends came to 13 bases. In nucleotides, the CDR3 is TGTGCCAGCAGTGTATTAGGGCTTGGGCTGTTTTTT. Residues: CASSVLGLGLFF.

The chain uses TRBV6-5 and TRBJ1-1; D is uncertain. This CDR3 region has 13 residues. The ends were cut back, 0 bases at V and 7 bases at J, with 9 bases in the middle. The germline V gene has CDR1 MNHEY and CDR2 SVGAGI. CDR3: CASSYSLGVEAFF. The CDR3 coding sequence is TGTGCCAGCAGTTACTCCTTAGGCGTTGAAGCTTTCTTT.

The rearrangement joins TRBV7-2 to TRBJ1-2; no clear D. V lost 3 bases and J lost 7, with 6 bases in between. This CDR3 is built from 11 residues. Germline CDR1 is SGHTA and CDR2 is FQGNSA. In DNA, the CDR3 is TGTGCCAGCAGCTTGATTGTTGGCTACACCTTC. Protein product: CASSLIVGYTF.

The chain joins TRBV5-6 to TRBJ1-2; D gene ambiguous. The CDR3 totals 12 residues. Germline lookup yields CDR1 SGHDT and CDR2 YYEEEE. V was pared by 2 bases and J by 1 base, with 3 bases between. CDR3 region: CASSFVNYGYTF. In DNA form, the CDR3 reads TGTGCCAGCAGCTTCGTTAACTATGGCTACACCTTC.

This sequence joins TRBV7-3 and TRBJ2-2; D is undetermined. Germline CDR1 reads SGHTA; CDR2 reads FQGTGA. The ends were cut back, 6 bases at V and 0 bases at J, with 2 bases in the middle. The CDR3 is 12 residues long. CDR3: CASRANTGELFF. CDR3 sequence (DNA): TGTGCCAGCAGGGCGAACACCGGGGAGCTGTTTTTT.

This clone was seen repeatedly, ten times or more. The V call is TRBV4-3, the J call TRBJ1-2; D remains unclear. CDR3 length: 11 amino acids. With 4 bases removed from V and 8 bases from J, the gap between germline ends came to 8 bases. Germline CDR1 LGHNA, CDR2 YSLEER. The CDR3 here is CASSRGEGYTF. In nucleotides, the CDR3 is TGCGCCAGCAGCCGTGGGGAAGGCTACACCTTC.

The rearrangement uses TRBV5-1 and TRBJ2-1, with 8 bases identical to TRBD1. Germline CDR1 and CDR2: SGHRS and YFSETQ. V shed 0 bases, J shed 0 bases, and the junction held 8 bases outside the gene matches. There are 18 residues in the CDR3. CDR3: CASSLGGTGPSSYNEQFF. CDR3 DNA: TGCGCCAGCAGCTTGGGTGGGACAGGCCCGAGCTCCTACAATGAGCAGTTCTTC.

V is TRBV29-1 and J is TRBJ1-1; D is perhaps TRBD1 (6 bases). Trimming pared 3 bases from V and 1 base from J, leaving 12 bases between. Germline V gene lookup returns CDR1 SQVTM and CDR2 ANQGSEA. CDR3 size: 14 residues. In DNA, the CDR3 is TGCAGCGTTGACCCGGGACACAAGAACACTGAAGCTTTCTTT. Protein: CSVDPGHKNTEAFF.

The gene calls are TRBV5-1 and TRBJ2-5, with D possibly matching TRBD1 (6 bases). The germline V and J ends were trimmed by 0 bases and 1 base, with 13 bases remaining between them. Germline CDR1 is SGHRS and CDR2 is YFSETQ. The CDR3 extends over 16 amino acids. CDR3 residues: CASSLAQGPFQETQYF. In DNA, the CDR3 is TGCGCCAGCAGCTTGGCGCAGGGGCCTTTCCAAGAGACCCAGTACTTC.